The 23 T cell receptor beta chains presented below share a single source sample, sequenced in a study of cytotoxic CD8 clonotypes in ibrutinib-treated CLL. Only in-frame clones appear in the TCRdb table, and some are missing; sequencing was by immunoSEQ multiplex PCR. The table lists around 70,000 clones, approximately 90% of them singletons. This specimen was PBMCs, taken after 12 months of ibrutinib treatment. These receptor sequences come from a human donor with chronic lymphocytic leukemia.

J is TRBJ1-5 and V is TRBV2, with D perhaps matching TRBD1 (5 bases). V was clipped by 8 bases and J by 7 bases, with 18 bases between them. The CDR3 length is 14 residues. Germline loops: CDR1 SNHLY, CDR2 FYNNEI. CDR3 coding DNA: TGTGCCAGCTTAGGTGAGGGTGGGGGACAGCCCCAGCATTTT. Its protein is CASLGEGGGQPQHF.

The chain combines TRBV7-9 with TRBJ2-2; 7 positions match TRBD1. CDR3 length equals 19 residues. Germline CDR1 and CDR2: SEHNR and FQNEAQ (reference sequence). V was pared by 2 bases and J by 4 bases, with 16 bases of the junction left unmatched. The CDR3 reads CASSLIGGRFIHGTGELFF. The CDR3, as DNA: TGTGCCAGCAGCTTAATAGGGGGCCGCTTCATTCACGGCACCGGGGAGCTGTTTTTT.

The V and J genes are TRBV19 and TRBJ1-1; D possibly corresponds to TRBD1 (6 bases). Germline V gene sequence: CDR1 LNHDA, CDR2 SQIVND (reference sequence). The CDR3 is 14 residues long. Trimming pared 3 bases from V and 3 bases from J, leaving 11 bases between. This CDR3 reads CASSIKGGDTEAFF. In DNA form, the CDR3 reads TGTGCCAGTAGTATTAAGGGGGGCGACACTGAAGCTTTCTTT.

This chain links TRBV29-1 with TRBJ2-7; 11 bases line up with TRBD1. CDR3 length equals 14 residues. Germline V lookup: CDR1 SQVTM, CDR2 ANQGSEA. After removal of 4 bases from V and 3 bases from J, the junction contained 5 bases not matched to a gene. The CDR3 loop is CSVGGGTGGYEQYF. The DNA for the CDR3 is TGCAGCGTTGGAGGAGGGACAGGGGGCTACGAGCAGTACTTC.

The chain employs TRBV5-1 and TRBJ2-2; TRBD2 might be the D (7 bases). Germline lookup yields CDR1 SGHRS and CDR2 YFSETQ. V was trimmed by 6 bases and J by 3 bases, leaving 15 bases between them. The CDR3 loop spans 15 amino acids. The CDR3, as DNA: TGCGCCAGCATCTCCGGGGGGCCGTACACCGGGGAGCTGTTTTTT. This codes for CASISGGPYTGELFF.

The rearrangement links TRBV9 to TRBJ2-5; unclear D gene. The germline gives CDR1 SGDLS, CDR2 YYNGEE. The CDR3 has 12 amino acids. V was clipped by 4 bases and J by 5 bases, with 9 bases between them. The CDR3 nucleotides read TGTGCCAGCAGCTCCAACCGGGAGACCCAGTACTTC. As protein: CASSSNRETQYF.

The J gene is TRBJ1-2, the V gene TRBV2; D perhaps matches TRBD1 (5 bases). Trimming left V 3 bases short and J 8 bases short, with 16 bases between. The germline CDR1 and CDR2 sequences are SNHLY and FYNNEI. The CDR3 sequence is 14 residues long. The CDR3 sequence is CASSDEQGSDGYTF. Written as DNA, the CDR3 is TGTGCCAGCAGTGATGAGCAGGGAAGCGACGGCTACACCTTC.

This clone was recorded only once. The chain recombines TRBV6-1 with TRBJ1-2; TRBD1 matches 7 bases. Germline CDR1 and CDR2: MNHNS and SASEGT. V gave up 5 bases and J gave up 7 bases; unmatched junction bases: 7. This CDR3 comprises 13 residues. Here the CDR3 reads CASSPQGVTGYTF. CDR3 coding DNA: TGTGCCAGCAGTCCCCAGGGGGTAACTGGCTACACCTTC.

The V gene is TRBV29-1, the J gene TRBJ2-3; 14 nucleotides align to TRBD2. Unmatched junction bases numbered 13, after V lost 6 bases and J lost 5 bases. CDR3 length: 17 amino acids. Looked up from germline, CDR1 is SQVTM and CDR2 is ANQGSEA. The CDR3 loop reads CSVKKGLAGASIDTQYF. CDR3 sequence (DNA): TGCAGCGTCAAAAAGGGACTAGCGGGAGCTTCGATAGATACGCAGTATTTT.

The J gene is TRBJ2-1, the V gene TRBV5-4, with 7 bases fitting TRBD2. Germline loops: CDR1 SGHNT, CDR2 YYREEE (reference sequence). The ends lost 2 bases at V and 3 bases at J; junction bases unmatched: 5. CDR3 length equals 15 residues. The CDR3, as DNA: TGTGCCAGCAGCTTTGGCGGGAGTGGCTACAATGAGCAGTTCTTC. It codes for CASSFGGSGYNEQFF. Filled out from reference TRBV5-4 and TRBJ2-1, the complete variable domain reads ETGVTQSPTHLIKTRGQQVTLRCSSQSGHNTVSWYQQALGQGPQFIFQYYREEENGRGNFPPRFSGLQFPNYSSELNVNALELDDSALYLCASSFGGSGYNEQFFGPGTRLTVL.

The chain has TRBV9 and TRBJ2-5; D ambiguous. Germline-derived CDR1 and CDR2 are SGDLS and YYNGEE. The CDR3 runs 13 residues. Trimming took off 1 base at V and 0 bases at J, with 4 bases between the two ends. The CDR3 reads CASSVLNQETQYF. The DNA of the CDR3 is TGTGCCAGCAGCGTACTTAACCAAGAGACCCAGTACTTC.

CDR3 in amino acids: CASSQFPTSGRPTYNEQFF. The CDR3 DNA reads as TGCGCCAGCAGTCAATTCCCCACGTCCGGCAGGCCGACCTACAATGAGCAGTTCTTC. The chain carries TRBV23-1 and TRBJ2-1; D remains ambiguous. TRBV23-1 qualifies as an ORF whose function is uncertain. V lost 1 base and J lost 2, with 21 bases in between. CDR3 length: 19 residues.

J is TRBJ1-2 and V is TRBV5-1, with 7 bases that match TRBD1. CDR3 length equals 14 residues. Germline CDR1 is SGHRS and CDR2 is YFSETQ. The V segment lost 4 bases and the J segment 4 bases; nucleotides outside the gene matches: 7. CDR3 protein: CASSPRDSFYGYTF. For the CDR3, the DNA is TGCGCCAGCAGCCCTAGGGACAGCTTCTATGGCTACACCTTC.

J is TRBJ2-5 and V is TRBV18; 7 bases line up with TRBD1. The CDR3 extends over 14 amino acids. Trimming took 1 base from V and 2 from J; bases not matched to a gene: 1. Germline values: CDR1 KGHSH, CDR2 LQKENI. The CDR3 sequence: CASSPQQGQETQYF. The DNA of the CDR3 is TGTGCCAGCTCACCACAACAGGGGCAAGAGACCCAGTACTTC.

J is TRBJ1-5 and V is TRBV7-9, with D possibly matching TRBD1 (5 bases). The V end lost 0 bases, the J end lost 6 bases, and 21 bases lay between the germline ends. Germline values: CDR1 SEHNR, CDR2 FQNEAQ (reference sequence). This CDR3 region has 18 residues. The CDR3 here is CASSLAGPARGVGQPQHF. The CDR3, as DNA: TGTGCCAGCAGCTTAGCGGGACCAGCACGGGGGGTTGGTCAGCCCCAGCATTTT.

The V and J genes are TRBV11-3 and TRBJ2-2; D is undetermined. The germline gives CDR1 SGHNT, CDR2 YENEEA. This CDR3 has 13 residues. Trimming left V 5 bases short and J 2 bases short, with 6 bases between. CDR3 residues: CASSPTNTGELFF. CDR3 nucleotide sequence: TGTGCCAGCAGCCCCACCAACACCGGGGAGCTGTTTTTT.

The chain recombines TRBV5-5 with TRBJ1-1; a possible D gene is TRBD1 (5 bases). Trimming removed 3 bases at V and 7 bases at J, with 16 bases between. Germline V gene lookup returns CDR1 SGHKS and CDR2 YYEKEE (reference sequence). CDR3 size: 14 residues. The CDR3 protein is CASSWMDRDREAFF. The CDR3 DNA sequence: TGTGCCAGCAGCTGGATGGATAGGGACCGTGAAGCTTTCTTT.

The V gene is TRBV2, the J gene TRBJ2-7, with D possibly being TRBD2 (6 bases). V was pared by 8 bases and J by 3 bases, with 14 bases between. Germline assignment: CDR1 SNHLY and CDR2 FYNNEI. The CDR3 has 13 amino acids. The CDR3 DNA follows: TGTGCCAGCCGTAAGGAGGGAGTCTACGAGCAGTACTTC. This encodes CASRKEGVYEQYF.

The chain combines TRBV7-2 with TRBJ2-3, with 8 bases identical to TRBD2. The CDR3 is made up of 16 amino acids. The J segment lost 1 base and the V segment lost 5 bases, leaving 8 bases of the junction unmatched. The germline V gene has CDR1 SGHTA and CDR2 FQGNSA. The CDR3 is CASSPRAGARTDTQYF. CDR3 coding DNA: TGTGCCAGCAGCCCCCGAGCGGGAGCCCGCACAGATACGCAGTATTTT.

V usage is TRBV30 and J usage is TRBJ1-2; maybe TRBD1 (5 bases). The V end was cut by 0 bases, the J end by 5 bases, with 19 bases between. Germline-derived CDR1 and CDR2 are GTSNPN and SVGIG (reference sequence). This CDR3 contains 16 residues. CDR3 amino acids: CAWSVTGAQVFYGYTF. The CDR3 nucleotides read TGTGCCTGGAGTGTCACGGGAGCACAGGTGTTTTATGGCTACACCTTC.

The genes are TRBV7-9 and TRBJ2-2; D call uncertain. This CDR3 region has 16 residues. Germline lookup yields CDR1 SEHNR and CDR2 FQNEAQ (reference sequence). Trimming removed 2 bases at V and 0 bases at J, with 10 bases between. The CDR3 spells CASSLQGLANTGELFF. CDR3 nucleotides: TGTGCCAGCAGCTTACAAGGCTTAGCGAACACCGGGGAGCTGTTTTTT. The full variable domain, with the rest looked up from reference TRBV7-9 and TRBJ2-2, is DTGVSQNPRHKITKRGQNVTFRCDPISEHNRLYWYRQTLGQGPEFLTYFQNEAQLEKSRLLSDRFSAERPKGSFSTLEIQRTEQGDSAMYLCASSLQGLANTGELFFGEGSRLTVL.

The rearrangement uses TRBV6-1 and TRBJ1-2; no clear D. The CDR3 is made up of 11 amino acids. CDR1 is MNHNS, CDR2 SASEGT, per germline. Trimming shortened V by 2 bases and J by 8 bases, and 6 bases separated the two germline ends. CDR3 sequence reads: CASSEFWGYTF. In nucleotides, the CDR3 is TGTGCCAGCAGTGAATTTTGGGGCTACACCTTC.

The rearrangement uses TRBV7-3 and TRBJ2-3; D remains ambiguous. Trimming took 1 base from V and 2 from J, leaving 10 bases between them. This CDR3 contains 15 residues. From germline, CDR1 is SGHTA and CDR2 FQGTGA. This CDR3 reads CASSLNPASTDTQYF. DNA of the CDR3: TGTGCCAGCAGCTTAAACCCGGCCTCCACAGATACGCAGTATTTT.